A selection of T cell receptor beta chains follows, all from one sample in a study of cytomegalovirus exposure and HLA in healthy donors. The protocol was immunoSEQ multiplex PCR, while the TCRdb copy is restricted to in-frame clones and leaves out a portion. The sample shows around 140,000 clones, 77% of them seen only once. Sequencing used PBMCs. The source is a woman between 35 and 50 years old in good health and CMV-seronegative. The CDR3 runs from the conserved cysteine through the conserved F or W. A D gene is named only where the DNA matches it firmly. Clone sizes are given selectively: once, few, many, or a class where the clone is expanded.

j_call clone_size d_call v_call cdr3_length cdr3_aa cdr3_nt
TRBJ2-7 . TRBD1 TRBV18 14 CASSRAGGEPKQYF TGTGCCAGCTCAAGGGCAGGGGGAGAGCCTAAGCAGTACTTC
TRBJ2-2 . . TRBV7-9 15 CASSPKTGNTGELFF TGTGCCAGCAGCCCCAAGACAGGGAACACCGGGGAGCTGTTTTTT
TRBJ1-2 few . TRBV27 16 CASSSWTRTANYGYTF TGTGCCAGCAGTTCTTGGACTCGGACAGCCAACTATGGCTACACCTTC
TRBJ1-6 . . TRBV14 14 CASSPRVSGSPLHF TGTGCCAGCAGCCCTCGGGTTTCGGGTTCACCCCTCCACTTT
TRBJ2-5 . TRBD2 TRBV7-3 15 CASSPSGGASETQYF TGTGCCAGCAGCCCTAGCGGGGGGGCTAGTGAGACCCAGTACTTC
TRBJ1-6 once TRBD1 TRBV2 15 CASSESRQGGSPLHF TGTGCCAGCAGTGAATCAAGACAGGGAGGTTCGCCCCTCCACTTT
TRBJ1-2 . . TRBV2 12 CASSLQDYGYTF TGTGCCAGCAGTCTTCAGGACTATGGCTACACCTTC
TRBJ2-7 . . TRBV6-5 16 CASSYSSQLENYEQYF TGTGCCAGCAGTTACTCGTCACAGCTCGAAAACTACGAGCAGTACTTC
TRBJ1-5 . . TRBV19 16 CASNPISGFLNQPQHF TGTGCCAGTAATCCTATATCGGGGTTTCTTAATCAGCCCCAGCATTTT
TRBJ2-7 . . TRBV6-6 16 CASSPAPDRRFYEQYF TGTGCCAGCAGCCCCGCTCCTGACAGGCGATTCTACGAGCAGTACTTC
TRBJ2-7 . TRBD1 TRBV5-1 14 CASSRQGELDEQYF TGCGCCAGCAGCCGACAGGGTGAGTTGGACGAGCAGTACTTC
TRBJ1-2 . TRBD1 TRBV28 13 CASSVQGTYGYTF TGTGCCAGCAGTGTACAGGGGACCTATGGCTACACCTTC
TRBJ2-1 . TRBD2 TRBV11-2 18 CASSDRPTSGGGYNEQFF TGTGCCAGCAGCGACCGCCCGACTAGCGGGGGCGGTTACAATGAGCAGTTCTTC
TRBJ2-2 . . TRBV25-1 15 CASTPDGLFTGELFF TGTGCCAGCACCCCTGATGGGCTCTTCACCGGGGAGCTGTTTTTT
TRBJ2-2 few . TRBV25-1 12 CASSLNTGELFF TGTGCCAGCAGTCTGAACACCGGGGAGCTGTTTTTT
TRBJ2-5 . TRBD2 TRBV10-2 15 CASHPQRGAGETQYF TGCGCCAGCCATCCCCAGCGGGGGGCCGGGGAGACCCAGTACTTC
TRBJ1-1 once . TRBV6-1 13 CASSEWSLSEAFF TGTGCCAGCAGTGAATGGAGTTTATCCGAAGCTTTCTTT
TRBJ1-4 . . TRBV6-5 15 CASSRVPRSQEKLFF TGTGCCAGCAGCCGCGTGCCCCGGAGTCAAGAAAAACTGTTTTTT
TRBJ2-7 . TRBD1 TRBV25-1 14 CASSVRTGFYEQYF TGTGCCAGCAGTGTCCGGACAGGGTTTTACGAGCAGTACTTC
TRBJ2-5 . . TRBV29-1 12 CSVEGGPATQYF TGCAGCGTTGAGGGGGGGCCAGCGACCCAGTACTTC
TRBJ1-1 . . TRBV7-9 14 CASSLQGSNTEAFF TGTGCCAGCAGCTTACAGGGTTCGAACACTGAAGCTTTCTTT
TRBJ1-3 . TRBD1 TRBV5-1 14 CASSVDRGGNTIYF TGCGCCAGCAGCGTGGACAGGGGCGGAAACACCATATATTTT
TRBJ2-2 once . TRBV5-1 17 CASSLVGGGANTGELFF TGCGCCAGCAGCTTGGTTGGAGGAGGAGCGAACACCGGGGAGCTGTTTTTT
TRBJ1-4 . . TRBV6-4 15 CASSDIKPTNEKLFF TGTGCCAGCAGCGATATCAAGCCTACTAATGAAAAACTGTTTTTT
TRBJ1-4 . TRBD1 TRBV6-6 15 CASSYGTGGNEKLFF TGTGCCAGCAGTTACGGGACAGGGGGTAATGAAAAACTGTTTTTT
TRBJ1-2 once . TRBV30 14 CAWNALGESYGYTF TGTGCCTGGAATGCCCTTGGAGAGAGCTATGGCTACACCTTC
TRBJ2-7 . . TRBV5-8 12 CASSLTGYEQYF TGTGCCAGCAGCTTGACAGGGTACGAGCAGTACTTC
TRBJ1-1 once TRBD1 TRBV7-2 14 CASSSGQGATEAFF TGTGCCAGCAGCTCCGGACAGGGGGCTACTGAAGCTTTCTTT
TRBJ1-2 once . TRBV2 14 CASSESTRNYGYTF TGTGCCAGCAGTGAATCGACACGTAACTATGGCTACACCTTC